The text below deals with one TCR beta chain. Its antigen is not identified. These data come from a study of OX40 agonist ivuxolimab in advanced cancers. Study-wide findings and caveats: At 0.1 to 3.0 mg/kg, clonal expansion of CD4+ and CD8+ blood T cells had occurred by week 6. With doses of 0.1-3.0 mg/kg, partial responders showed among the lowest clonal expansion. Researchers did not establish what antigens the expanded peripheral T cells target.

V gave up 1 base and J gave up 4 bases, with 13 bases separating them. Germline CDR1 GTSNPN, CDR2 SVGIG (reference sequence). There are 14 residues in the CDR3. Generated by immunoSEQ multiplex PCR, the TCRdb table keeps only in-frame clones and is missing some. The top ten hold around 0.78% of the sample, which has under 75,000 clones, 65% to 85% seen once. V and J are TRBV30 and TRBJ2-5; possible D gene TRBD1, 5 bases. Sequences were derived from CD4+ or CD8+ T cells sorted from blood, sampled in a trial of the OX40 agonist ivuxolimab. The clonotype was recovered from an adult with an advanced solid tumor such as melanoma, head and neck, liver or kidney cancer. In DNA form, the CDR3 reads TGTGCCTGGAGTGCCGGACACTCACGAGAGACCCAGTACTTC. This encodes CAWSAGHSRETQYF.